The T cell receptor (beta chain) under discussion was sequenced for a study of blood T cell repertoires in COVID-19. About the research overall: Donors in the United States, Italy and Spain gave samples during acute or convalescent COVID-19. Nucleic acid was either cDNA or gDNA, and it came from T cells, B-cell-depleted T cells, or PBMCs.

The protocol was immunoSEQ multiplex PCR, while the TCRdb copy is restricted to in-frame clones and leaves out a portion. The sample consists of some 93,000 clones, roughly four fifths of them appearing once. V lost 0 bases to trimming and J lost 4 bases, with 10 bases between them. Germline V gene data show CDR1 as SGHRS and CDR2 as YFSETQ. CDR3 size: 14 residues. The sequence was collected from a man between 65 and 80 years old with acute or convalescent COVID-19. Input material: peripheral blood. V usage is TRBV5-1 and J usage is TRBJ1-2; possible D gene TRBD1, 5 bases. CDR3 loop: CASSLAFDSYGYTF. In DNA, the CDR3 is TGCGCCAGCAGCTTGGCTTTCGACAGCTATGGCTACACCTTC.